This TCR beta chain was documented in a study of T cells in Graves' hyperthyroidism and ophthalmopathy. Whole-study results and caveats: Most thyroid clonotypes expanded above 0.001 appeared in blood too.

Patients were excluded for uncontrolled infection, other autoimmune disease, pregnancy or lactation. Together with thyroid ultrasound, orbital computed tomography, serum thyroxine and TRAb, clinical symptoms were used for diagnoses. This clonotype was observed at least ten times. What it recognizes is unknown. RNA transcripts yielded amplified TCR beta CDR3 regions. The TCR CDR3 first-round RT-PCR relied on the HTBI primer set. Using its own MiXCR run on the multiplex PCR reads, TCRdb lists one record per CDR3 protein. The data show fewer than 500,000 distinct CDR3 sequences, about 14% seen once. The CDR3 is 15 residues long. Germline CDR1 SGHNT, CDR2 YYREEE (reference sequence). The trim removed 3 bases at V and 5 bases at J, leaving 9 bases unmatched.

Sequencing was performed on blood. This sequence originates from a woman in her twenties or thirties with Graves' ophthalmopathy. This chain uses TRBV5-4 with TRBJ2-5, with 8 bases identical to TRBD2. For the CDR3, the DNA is TGTGCCAGCAGCTCACCTCTAGCGGGTGGCGAGACCCAGTACTTC. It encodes CASSSPLAGGETQYF. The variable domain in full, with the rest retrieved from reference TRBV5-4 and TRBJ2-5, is ETGVTQSPTHLIKTRGQQVTLRCSSQSGHNTVSWYQQALGQGPQFIFQYYREEENGRGNFPPRFSGLQFPNYSSELNVNALELDDSALYLCASSSPLAGGETQYFGPGTRLLVL.